The rows below give T cell receptor beta chains drawn from one sample of a study of T-cell reconstitution after alpha-beta-depleted transplantation in children. TCRdb called the PCR reads again in MiXCR, with one record for every CDR3 protein. Of roughly 490,000 distinct CDR3 sequences listed, more than 9.5% were seen once; the top ten hold approximately 14%. This specimen consisted of PBMCs, mostly from graft donor cells, obtained 180 days after TCRalphabeta/CD19-depleted stem cell transplant. These receptors originate from a female patient between 2 and 15 years old who had a stem cell transplant for aplastic anemia, so the T cells may come from the graft donor. The CDR3 runs from the conserved cysteine through the conserved F or W. D genes are given only for firm matches. Clone size, where shown, is once, few, many, or a class for clones that have expanded.

- TRBJ2-1 few TRBV7-9 CASRAGAGEQFF TGTGCCAGCCGGGCGGGGGCCGGTGAGCAGTTCTTC
- TRBJ2-2 few TRBV4-3 CASSQDFSVGELFF TGCGCCAGCAGCCAAGATTTTAGCGTCGGGGAGCTGTTTTTT
TRBD2 TRBJ2-4 few TRBV20-1 CSARGTSVGIQYF TGCAGTGCTAGGGGGACTAGTGTTGGGATTCAGTACTTC
- TRBJ2-4 - TRBV29-1 CSALDARENIQYF TGCAGCGCATTAGACGCGCGGGAAAACATTCAGTACTTC
- TRBJ2-7 few TRBV4-2 CASSQVTSTTYEQYF TGTGCCAGCAGCCAAGTAACATCTACTACCTACGAGCAGTACTTC
- TRBJ1-5 - TRBV6-2/TRBV6-3 CASGPIKGIQPQHF TGTGCCAGCGGCCCCATAAAGGGCATTCAGCCCCAGCATTTT
- TRBJ1-2 - TRBV3-1 CASSQVPDYGYTF TGTGCCAGCAGCCAAGTTCCGGACTATGGCTACACCTTC
TRBD1 TRBJ2-2 - TRBV4-3 CASSARQGTGELFF TGCGCCAGCAGCGCCCGACAGGGTACCGGGGAGCTGTTTTTT
TRBD1 TRBJ2-5 few TRBV5-1 CASSLGQGMAETQYF TGCGCCAGCAGCTTGGGACAGGGGATGGCAGAGACCCAGTACTTC
- TRBJ2-2 many TRBV21-1 CASSLSDRAASNTGELFF TGTGCCAGCAGCCTTTCGGACAGGGCGGCCTCGAACACCGGGGAGCTGTTTTTT
TRBD2 TRBJ2-1 - TRBV9 CASSVEAGGPSHEQFF TGTGCCAGCAGCGTAGAAGCGGGAGGGCCCTCCCATGAGCAGTTCTTC
- TRBJ1-2 - TRBV20-1 CSARDPVLLSGYTF TGCAGTGCTAGAGATCCCGTCCTTTTGAGTGGCTACACCTTC
TRBD2 TRBJ2-1 few TRBV24-1 CATSDHSGTNYNEQFF TGTGCCACCAGTGACCACAGCGGGACGAACTACAATGAGCAGTTCTTC
- TRBJ2-7 many TRBV6-2/TRBV6-3 CASSYREGLRGEQYF TGTGCCAGCAGTTACCGCGAGGGGCTTCGGGGCGAGCAGTACTTC
- TRBJ2-2 many TRBV7-2 CASSLLGELFF TGTGCCAGCAGCTTATTGGGGGAGCTGTTTTTT
TRBD2 TRBJ2-7 few TRBV7-6 CASSFRPGTSGYEQYF TGTGCCAGCAGCTTCCGCCCCGGGACTAGCGGTTACGAGCAGTACTTC
- TRBJ1-2 - TRBV4-1 CASSQDGAYYGYTF TGCGCCAGCAGCCAAGACGGTGCGTACTATGGCTACACCTTC
- TRBJ2-5 many TRBV12-3/TRBV12-4 CASSFWGETQYF TGTGCCAGCAGTTTCTGGGGAGAGACCCAGTACTTC
TRBD2 TRBJ2-7 few TRBV24-1 CATSVLAAYEQYF TGTGCCACCAGTGTACTAGCGGCATACGAGCAGTACTTC
TRBD1 TRBJ2-2 - TRBV18 CASSPGTGYTGELFF TGTGCCAGCTCACCTGGGACAGGGTACACCGGGGAGCTGTTTTTT
TRBD1 TRBJ1-5 - TRBV24-1 CATSDTGGNQPQHF TGTGCCACCAGTGATACAGGGGGCAATCAGCCCCAGCATTTT
- TRBJ2-1 few TRBV27 CASSFLAASYNEQFF TGTGCCAGCAGTTTCTTAGCGGCATCCTACAATGAGCAGTTCTTC
- TRBJ1-1 - TRBV6-5 CASSYATGGTEAFF TGTGCCAGCAGTTACGCAACAGGAGGCACTGAAGCTTTCTTT
TRBD1 TRBJ1-6 - TRBV7-9 CASSPRDRPLGSPLHF TGTGCCAGCAGCCCCCGGGACAGGCCCCTTGGGTCACCCCTCCACTTT
- TRBJ1-4 - TRBV7-2 CASSLQGWENEKLFF TGTGCCAGCAGCTTACAGGGTTGGGAAAATGAAAAACTGTTTTTT
TRBD2 TRBJ2-5 - TRBV7-9 CASSLPLTSGETQYF TGTGCCAGCAGCTTACCTCTAACTAGCGGCGAGACCCAGTACTTC
- TRBJ1-3 few TRBV6-5 CASSYMGVGNTIYF TGTGCCAGCAGTTACATGGGTGTTGGAAACACCATATATTTT
TRBD2 TRBJ2-3 few TRBV11-2 CASSAAGTSGSRGTDTQYF TGTGCCAGCAGCGCCGCCGGGACTAGCGGGAGTCGGGGCACAGATACGCAGTATTTT
TRBD2 TRBJ2-4 - TRBV4-1 CASSPGVRVLAGGPGDIQYF TGCGCCAGCAGCCCCGGGGTCCGAGTCCTAGCGGGAGGGCCGGGGGACATTCAGTACTTC
TRBD1 TRBJ1-1 many TRBV10-3 CAIRQGAGTEAFF TGTGCCATCAGACAGGGGGCTGGGACTGAAGCTTTCTTT
- TRBJ2-2 - TRBV24-1 CATSDDPVAGELFF TGTGCCACCAGTGACGACCCCGTCGCCGGGGAGCTGTTTTTT
- TRBJ2-1 few TRBV29-1 CSVLQGREQFF TGCAGCGTTTTACAGGGGAGGGAGCAGTTCTTC
TRBD2 TRBJ2-1 - TRBV14 CASSPGLAGGPSSYNEQFF TGTGCCAGCAGCCCGGGACTAGCGGGAGGCCCTAGCTCCTACAATGAGCAGTTCTTC
- TRBJ2-2 - TRBV12-3/TRBV12-4 CASTMGRQNTGELFF TGTGCCAGTACAATGGGACGGCAGAACACCGGGGAGCTGTTTTTT
TRBD2 TRBJ2-2 few TRBV29-1 CSVGLAGGDGELFF TGCAGCGTTGGACTAGCGGGAGGGGACGGGGAGCTGTTTTTT
- TRBJ2-5 many TRBV9 CASSVVEGGGETQYF TGTGCCAGCAGCGTAGTCGAGGGGGGGGGCGAGACCCAGTACTTC
- TRBJ2-1 - TRBV12-3/TRBV12-4 CASSLEGLRSLYNEQFF TGTGCCAGCAGTTTAGAGGGTCTTCGAAGCCTCTACAATGAGCAGTTCTTC
- TRBJ2-2 few TRBV20-1 CSALPGANTGELFF TGCAGTGCCTTGCCAGGGGCGAACACCGGGGAGCTGTTTTTT
TRBD1 TRBJ1-4 - TRBV3-1 CASSPSWTGTNEKLFF TGTGCCAGCAGCCCAAGTTGGACAGGCACTAATGAAAAACTGTTTTTT